The 13 T cell receptor beta chains listed next were all sequenced from one sample in a study of cytomegalovirus exposure and HLA in healthy donors (TCRdb year 2017). Receptor amplification or capture employed the immunoSEQ multiplex PCR assay. Imported from immuneACCESS, the table was reduced by TCRdb to in-frame sequences with V and J called. These copies leave out some clones; in studies compared against another copy, an unresolved V gene accounts for under half, and the cause of the remainder is not known. The sample contains 150,000 to 200,000 clones, 90% to 97% of them found a single time. The top ten clones comprise about 0.89% of the sample. Sequencing used PBMCs. The source is a woman aged 18-35 years in good health and CMV-seronegative.

The chain has TRBV6-4 and TRBJ2-3; 8 nucleotides align to TRBD2. V shed 4 bases, J shed 3 bases, and the junction held 0 bases outside the gene matches. Germline V gene sequence: CDR1 MRHNA, CDR2 SNTAGT. The CDR3 runs 13 residues. This chain's CDR3 is CASSASGTDTQYF. The CDR3 DNA sequence: TGTGCCAGCAGTGCTAGCGGGACAGATACGCAGTATTTT.

The gene calls are TRBV5-1 and TRBJ1-2; TRBD1 matches at 9 bases. This CDR3 contains 14 residues. J lost 6 bases, V lost 0 bases, and 3 bases had no gene match. Germline V lookup: CDR1 SGHRS, CDR2 YFSETQ. This chain's CDR3 is CASSLGDRENGYTF. The CDR3 DNA follows: TGCGCCAGCAGCTTGGGGGACAGGGAGAATGGCTACACCTTC.

The chain couples TRBV19 to TRBJ2-3; TRBD1 might be the D (6 bases). Trimming shortened V by 7 bases and J by 3 bases, and 14 bases separated the two germline ends. CDR3 length equals 14 residues. The V gene's germline CDR1 is LNHDA and CDR2 SQIVND (reference sequence). The CDR3 protein is CASTSGVSTDTQYF. For the CDR3, the DNA is TGTGCCAGTACCTCAGGGGTGTCGACAGATACGCAGTATTTT.

The V call is TRBV11-2, the J call TRBJ1-1, with no clear D. Trimming removed 2 bases from V and 7 bases from J, with 11 bases in between. Germline loops: CDR1 SGHAT, CDR2 FQNNGV. The CDR3 has 13 residues. DNA for the CDR3: TGTGCCAGCAGCTTAACGGGGAGAGTTGAAGCTTTCTTT. Translated, it gives CASSLTGRVEAFF.

This rearrangement joins TRBV9 to TRBJ1-6, with TRBD1 matching over 9 bases. Unmatched junction bases numbered 6, after V lost 7 bases and J lost 7 bases. CDR3 size: 14 residues. Germline V gives CDR1 SGDLS, CDR2 YYNGEE. The CDR3 bases are TGTGCCAGCGCGACCGGGACAGGGAATTCACCCCTCCACTTT. Translating gives CASATGTGNSPLHF.

The CDR3 region has the DNA TGTGCCAGCAGCCGGGACACCTATGGCTACACCTTC. Translating it yields CASSRDTYGYTF. This chain links TRBV6-1 with TRBJ1-2, with D possibly matching TRBD1 (6 bases). This CDR3 comprises 12 residues. V dropped 6 bases and J dropped 4 bases, with 9 bases sitting between them. Germline CDR1 reads MNHNS; CDR2 reads SASEGT.

The rearrangement links TRBV5-5 to TRBJ2-3, with no clear D. The CDR3 has 12 residues. Germline loops: CDR1 SGHKS, CDR2 YYEKEE (reference sequence). With 4 bases removed from V and 3 bases from J, the gap between germline ends came to 6 bases. CDR3 bases: TGTGCCAGCAGCCCCCAGACAGATACGCAGTATTTT. Translated, it gives CASSPQTDTQYF.

This chain joins TRBV11-2 and TRBJ2-1; TRBD2 matches 8 bases. J was trimmed by 2 bases and V by 7 bases; bases with no gene match: 4. Per the germline V gene, CDR1 is SGHAT and CDR2 is FQNNGV. The CDR3 consists of 14 residues. CDR3 amino acids: CASNSGGAYNEQFF. CDR3 bases: TGTGCCAGCAACTCGGGGGGGGCCTACAATGAGCAGTTCTTC.

The genes are TRBV7-2 and TRBJ1-1; a weak D match, TRBD1 (5 bases). The CDR3 is 14 amino acids. V was clipped by 4 bases and J by 5 bases, with 14 bases between them. CDR1 is SGHTA, CDR2 FQGNSA, per germline. The CDR3 nucleotides read TGTGCCAGCAGCTCCGGGGGAAGCAGGACTGAAGCTTTCTTT. Its protein is CASSSGGSRTEAFF. The full variable domain, in which reference TRBV7-2 and TRBJ1-1 provide the parts outside the CDR3, is GAGVSQSPSNKVTEKGKDVELRCDPISGHTALYWYRQSLGQGLEFLIYFQGNSAPDKSGLPSDRFSAERTGGSVSTLTIQRTQQEDSAVYLCASSSGGSRTEAFFGQGTRLTVV.

The rearrangement links TRBV6-4 to TRBJ2-3, with 8 bases identical to TRBD2. Germline V gene lookup returns CDR1 MRHNA and CDR2 SNTAGT. Trimming removed 3 bases from V and 0 bases from J; junction bases left unmatched: 2. The CDR3 has 15 residues. The CDR3 DNA reads TGTGCCAGCAGTGAGCAGCGGGGGAGCACAGATACGCAGTATTTT. Translating it yields CASSEQRGSTDTQYF.

The V call is TRBV6-5, the J call TRBJ2-5; the match to TRBD1 covers 7 bases. The CDR3 is made up of 15 amino acids. With V trimmed by 6 bases and J by 0 bases, 7 bases remained unmatched. Germline V gives CDR1 MNHEY, CDR2 SVGAGI. The CDR3 bases are TGTGCCAGCAGCAACACTAGGGGGCACCAAGAGACCCAGTACTTC. The encoded protein is CASSNTRGHQETQYF.

The chain uses TRBV21-1 and TRBJ2-7; the DNA was not compared with TRBD1, the D call given in the table. TRBV21-1 is a pseudogene. This CDR3 spans 15 amino acids. CDR3 loop: CASSTFRDRDNEQYF. The CDR3 DNA sequence: TGTGCCAGCAGCACTTTCCGGGACAGGGATAACGAGCAGTACTTC.

This sequence joins TRBV6-6 and TRBJ1-2; TRBD1 matches 7 bases. CDR3 length equals 15 residues. Trimming took 7 bases from V and 5 from J; bases not matched to a gene: 13. Germline lookup yields CDR1 MNHNY and CDR2 SVGAGI (reference sequence). The DNA for the CDR3 is TGTGCCAGCACGCGAGGCCCGACAGGGATTTATGGCTACACCTTC. Amino acid sequence: CASTRGPTGIYGYTF.